This TCR beta chain comes out of a study of control samples from healthy donors and cancer patients. Germline CDR1 reads MNHNY; CDR2 reads SVGAGI (reference sequence). V was shortened by 6 bases and J by 0 bases, with 4 bases between the two germline ends. The CDR3 consists of 12 residues. Sequencing used immunoSEQ multiplex PCR; TCRdb keeps in-frame clones, though not all of them. This sample carries tens of thousands of clones, approximately 89% of them seen once, and the ten largest clones take roughly 6%. The TCR originated in a man aged 60 to 75 with colorectal cancer. Material for sequencing was PBMCs. This sequence joins TRBV6-6 and TRBJ2-3; no definite D call. In DNA form, the CDR3 reads TGTGCCAGCAGCCCTAGCACAGATACGCAGTATTTT. Its protein product is CASSPSTDTQYF.